This T cell receptor (beta chain) was documented in a study of blood T cell repertoires in COVID-19 (TCRdb year 2020). With regard to the full study: The collaborator samples originated in the United States, Italy and Spain and spanned the acute and convalescent phases of COVID-19. The material from the prospective study consisted of cDNA or gDNA derived from T cells, B-cell-depleted T cells, or PBMCs. The dataset comprised deeply sampled blood TCRbeta repertoires from subjects exposed to, actively infected with, or recovered from COVID-19. The repertoires were made available in a free public database intended to serve as a resource for research on the immune response to SARS-CoV-2. The samples were drawn from two sources: the first 160 participants of the ongoing ImmuneRACE study, and fewer than 1,500 subjects contributed by 6 global collaborators. The sample metadata nearly always contained a de-identified subject ID, COVID-19 status, age in years and sex. Where HLA class I and class II types were available, the types were taken from metadata supplied by the sample provider, not from assay-based typing.

Study-level results and caveats: The quantity of clinical and demographic metadata differed by source and by participant and was supplied without curation.

As for this clone: The target of this receptor is not known. No much larger clonotype is one base removed from it; base qualities were not supplied.

The CDR1 and CDR2 encoded by the germline V gene are MRHNA and SNTAGT. The junction shows trimming of 0 bases on V and 0 bases on J, plus 18 bases between the germline ends. Counted from cysteine to phenylalanine, this CDR3 has 19 amino acids. Only CDR3 DNA is held: 57 bases, read in frame from base 1. Each collaborating institution followed its own protocols to collect whole blood in K2EDTA tubes. For TCRbeta analysis, collaborators shipped samples in one of three forms: frozen whole blood, isolated PBMCs, or DNA extracted from either of those sample types. The immunoSEQ Assay, a bias-controlled multiplex PCR, was used to amplify TCRbeta CDR3 regions from genomic DNA. The original methods were these. The number of nucleated cells in each sample was estimated by amplification of reference gene primers within the assay. To quantify the absolute abundance of each unique TCRbeta CDR3 rearrangement, sequence reads were collapsed and filtered. Productive Simpson clonality was computed per sample as the square root of Simpson's diversity index over productive rearrangements. TCRdb took over this immuneACCESS table, retaining in-frame rearrangements with V and J assigned. Such tables are incomplete; in checked studies, under half of the missing clones stem from an unresolved V gene, and the remainder is unexplained. Clone size and V and J calls were adopted from that table, with D and trimming inferred from the DNA. Here the sample has around 180,000 clones; around two thirds occur a single time. The ten biggest clones cover approximately 3% of the sample.

The origin of this receptor is a woman of 80 years or more with acute or convalescent COVID-19. The source material was peripheral blood. The rearrangement joined TRBV6-4 to TRBJ1-3; matching of 6 bases hints at TRBD1 as the D gene. The CDR3 here reads CASSDSWPHREVSGNTIYF. The sequenced DNA: TGTGCCAGCAGTGACTCTTGGCCTCACAGGGAAGTCTCTGGAAACACCATATATTTT.